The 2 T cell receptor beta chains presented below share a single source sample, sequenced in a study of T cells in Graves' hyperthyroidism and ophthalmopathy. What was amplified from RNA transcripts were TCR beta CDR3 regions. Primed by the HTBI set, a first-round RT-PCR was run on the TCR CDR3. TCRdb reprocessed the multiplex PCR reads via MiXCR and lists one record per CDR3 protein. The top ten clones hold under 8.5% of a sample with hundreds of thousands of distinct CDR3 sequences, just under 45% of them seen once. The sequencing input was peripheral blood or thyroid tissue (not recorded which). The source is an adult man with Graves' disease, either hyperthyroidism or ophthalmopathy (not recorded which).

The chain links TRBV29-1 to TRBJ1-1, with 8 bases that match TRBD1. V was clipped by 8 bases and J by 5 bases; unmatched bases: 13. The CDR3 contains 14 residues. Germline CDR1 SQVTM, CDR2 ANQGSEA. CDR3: CSQTRQGRETEAFF. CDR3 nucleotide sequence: TGCAGCCAAACTCGACAGGGGCGAGAGACTGAAGCTTTCTTT.

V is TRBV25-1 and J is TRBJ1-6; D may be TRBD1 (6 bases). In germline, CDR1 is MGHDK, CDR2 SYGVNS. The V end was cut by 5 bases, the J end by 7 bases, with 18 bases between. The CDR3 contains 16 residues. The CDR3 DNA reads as TGTGCCAGCAGTTCCACGAGGGGGACGCCGAATTCACCCCTCCACTTT. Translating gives CASSSTRGTPNSPLHF.